Below are 17 T cell receptor beta chains sequenced from a single sample in a study of cytotoxic CD8 clonotypes in ibrutinib-treated CLL. Profiling relied on immunoSEQ multiplex PCR, and the TCRdb table lists in-frame clones only, not all of them. The profile shows some 290,000 clones, 80% of them singletons. This material consisted of PBMCs, taken before ibrutinib treatment. The receptors here all came from a human donor with chronic lymphocytic leukemia.

The chain links TRBV5-6 to TRBJ2-1, with 8 bases identical to TRBD2. The germline gives CDR1 SGHDT, CDR2 YYEEEE. There are 16 residues in the CDR3. The trim removed 0 bases at V and 4 bases at J, leaving 6 bases unmatched. The CDR3 loop reads CASSLGASGQYNEQFF. CDR3 nucleotides: TGTGCCAGCAGCTTGGGCGCTAGCGGGCAATACAATGAGCAGTTCTTC.

This clone was seen only once. This chain joins TRBV7-3 and TRBJ2-5; D gene unclear. The CDR3 sequence is 14 residues long. The V end was cut by 2 bases, the J end by 5 bases, with 12 bases between. Per the germline V gene, CDR1 is SGHTA and CDR2 is FQGTGA. The CDR3 DNA sequence: TGTGCCAGCAGCTTAGGGCCTCAGATGGAGACCCAGTACTTC. It encodes CASSLGPQMETQYF. Filled out from reference TRBV7-3 and TRBJ2-5, the complete variable domain reads GAGVSQTPSNKVTEKGKYVELRCDPISGHTALYWYRQSLGQGPEFLIYFQGTGAADDSGLPNDRFFAVRPEGSVSTLKIQRTERGDSAVYLCASSLGPQMETQYFGPGTRLLVL.

This chain joins TRBV28 and TRBJ1-2, with D maybe TRBD1 (6 bases). This CDR3 comprises 14 residues. V lost 1 base to trimming and J lost 8 bases, with 14 bases between them. Germline CDR1 MDHEN, CDR2 SYDVKM. CDR3 in DNA: TGTGCCAGCAGTTTATTGTCAGGGGCGGAAGGCTACACCTTC. Residues: CASSLLSGAEGYTF.

The chain carries TRBV27 and TRBJ2-7; D remains unclear. Between the trimmed V and J ends, which lost 3 bases and 0 bases, there was a span of 15 bases. CDR3 length equals 16 residues. The germline V gene has CDR1 MNHEY and CDR2 SMNVEV (reference sequence). This CDR3 reads CASSFLGSTSSYEQYF. CDR3 DNA: TGTGCCAGCAGTTTTTTAGGCTCAACGAGCTCCTACGAGCAGTACTTC.

This clone came up a few times. The V and J genes are TRBV19 and TRBJ2-7; D possibly corresponds to TRBD2 (5 bases). This CDR3 has 13 amino acids. Trimming cost V 0 bases and J 8 bases, with 11 bases left between them. Germline CDR1 reads LNHDA; CDR2 reads SQIVND (reference sequence). CDR3 nucleotides: TGTGCCAGTAGTATAGATCGGAGGACCAAGCAGTACTTC. The encoded protein is CASSIDRRTKQYF. The full variable domain, with the rest looked up from reference TRBV19 and TRBJ2-7, is DGGITQSPKYLFRKEGQNVTLSCEQNLNHDAMYWYRQDPGQGLRLIYYSQIVNDFQKGDIAEGYSVSREKKESFPLTVTSAQKNPTAFYLCASSIDRRTKQYFGPGTRLTVT.

CDR3 in amino acids: CASSYTAGGRRTEAFF. CDR3 DNA sequence: TGTGCCAGCAGTTACACGGCAGGGGGACGTCGCACTGAAGCTTTCTTT. The J gene is TRBJ1-1, the V gene TRBV6-5, with 7 bases matching TRBD1. Germline V CDR1 and CDR2: MNHEY, SVGAGI. The CDR3 is 16 amino acids. The V segment lost 2 bases and the J segment 4 bases; nucleotides outside the gene matches: 10.

The chain has TRBV28 and TRBJ2-3, with D possibly being TRBD1 (6 bases). With 8 bases removed from V and 4 bases from J, the gap between germline ends came to 13 bases. CDR1 and CDR2 (germline): MDHEN, SYDVKM. CDR3 size: 13 residues. The CDR3 reads CASGGHSPDTQYF. In DNA, the CDR3 is TGTGCCAGCGGGGGCCACTCCCCAGATACGCAGTATTTT.

The chain has TRBV6-5 and TRBJ2-3; D is tentatively TRBD1 or TRBD2 (5 bases each). Germline values: CDR1 MNHEY, CDR2 SVGAGI. Trimming removed 7 bases from V and 2 bases from J, with 13 bases in between. The length of the CDR3 is 14 residues. CDR3 sequence (DNA): TGTGCCAGCAAGTTGGGGGTATTCACAGATACGCAGTATTTT. As protein: CASKLGVFTDTQYF.

This chain links TRBV6-1 with TRBJ2-7; D is undetermined. Trimming removed 6 bases from V and 3 bases from J, with 9 bases in between. From germline, CDR1 is MNHNS and CDR2 SASEGT. This CDR3 spans 12 amino acids. The CDR3 coding sequence is TGTGCCAGCAGGGGCAGCCGCTACGAGCAGTACTTC. It encodes CASRGSRYEQYF.

A few counts support this clone. The chain employs TRBV19 and TRBJ2-1, with 7 nucleotides matching TRBD2. J was trimmed by 0 bases and V by 4 bases; bases with no gene match: 9. CDR3 length equals 17 residues. Germline CDR1 LNHDA, CDR2 SQIVND (reference sequence). In DNA form, the CDR3 reads TGTGCCAGTAGTACACCACTAGCGTTAAACTCCTACAATGAGCAGTTCTTC. Residues: CASSTPLALNSYNEQFF.

This rearrangement joins TRBV7-2 to TRBJ2-7, with TRBD2 matching over 9 bases. V shed 5 bases and J 1 base; nucleotides not matched to a gene: 6. Germline V gene sequence: CDR1 SGHTA, CDR2 FQGNSA. The CDR3 runs to 15 residues. CDR3: CASSPILAGSYEQYF. The DNA for the CDR3 is TGTGCCAGCAGCCCCATCCTAGCGGGGTCCTACGAGCAGTACTTC.

Only one count was recorded for this clone. This rearrangement joins TRBV14 to TRBJ2-5, with 10 bases lining up with TRBD2. Per germline, CDR1 SGHDN and CDR2 FVKESK. The J segment lost 4 bases and the V segment lost 1 base, leaving 3 bases of the junction unmatched. The CDR3 has 15 amino acids. CDR3 amino acids: CASSQVRLAGETQYF. In DNA, the CDR3 is TGTGCCAGCAGCCAAGTAAGACTAGCGGGAGAGACCCAGTACTTC.

The chain carries TRBV5-6 and TRBJ2-3; D is unclear. Germline V gene data show CDR1 as SGHDT and CDR2 as YYEEEE. With 0 bases removed from V and 0 bases from J, the gap between germline ends came to 11 bases. The CDR3 loop spans 16 amino acids. DNA for the CDR3: TGTGCCAGCAGCTTGGCTTCATTAACCAGCACAGATACGCAGTATTTT. Translation: CASSLASLTSTDTQYF.

The gene calls are TRBV5-1 and TRBJ1-5; no firm D call. The CDR3 spans 14 residues. Trimming took 0 bases from V and 4 from J, leaving 8 bases between them. CDR1 is SGHRS, CDR2 YFSETQ, per germline. The CDR3 loop is CASSLAPGNQPQHF. CDR3 DNA sequence: TGCGCCAGCAGCTTGGCCCCGGGAAATCAGCCCCAGCATTTT.

V is TRBV11-2 and J is TRBJ2-7; TRBD1 matches at 9 bases. The CDR3 extends over 14 amino acids. Losses at the gene ends were 8 bases for V and 4 bases for J; bases not matched to a gene: 9. Germline-derived CDR1 and CDR2 are SGHAT and FQNNGV. CDR3 protein: CASSWDRANYEQYF. Here the CDR3 DNA reads TGTGCCAGCTCGTGGGACAGGGCCAATTACGAGCAGTACTTC.

The V gene is TRBV4-3, the J gene TRBJ1-1; D unclear. From germline, CDR1 is LGHNA and CDR2 YSLEER. The CDR3 is 17 residues long. V was trimmed by 1 base and J by 1 base, leaving 16 bases between them. The CDR3 DNA sequence: TGCGCCAGCAGCCAAGTATACAAGGTCTTGCGGAACACTGAAGCTTTCTTT. This encodes CASSQVYKVLRNTEAFF.

The CDR3 is CASSRPGDHTGELFF. The CDR3 DNA is TGTGCCAGCAGCCGTCCGGGAGACCACACCGGGGAGCTGTTTTTT. V usage is TRBV28 and J usage is TRBJ2-2; tentatively, D is TRBD2 (6 bases). The CDR3 is made up of 15 amino acids. CDR1 and CDR2 (germline): MDHEN, SYDVKM. Trimming shortened V by 6 bases and J by 3 bases, and 14 bases separated the two germline ends.